What follows is one T cell receptor beta chain and its context. From germline, CDR1 is SGHNT and CDR2 YYREEE (reference sequence). Germline trimming cut 4 bases from V and 3 bases from J; bases unmatched to any gene: 6. This CDR3 spans 16 amino acids. The data derive from a study of blood T cell repertoires in COVID-19. Study-level background: Sites in the United States, Italy and Spain provided acute and convalescent COVID-19 samples.

Followed longitudinally, the Seattle patients had been enrolled during active infection. Authors' analysis steps: Amplification of reference gene primers provided the estimated nucleated cell counts. The method was immunoSEQ multiplex PCR; TCRdb's version includes in-frame clones alone and lacks a portion of them. That table furnishes V, J and clone size, whereas the DNA furnished D and trimming. The repertoire consists of about 200,000 clones, with roughly 88% occurring once and the leading ten covering roughly 19%. The receptor was derived from a man in his fifties or sixties with COVID-19, enrolled during active disease. V and J are TRBV5-4 and TRBJ2-5; 13 bases fit TRBD2. The sequenced sample was peripheral blood. The DNA of the CDR3 is TGTGCCAGCAGCAAGGGACTAGCGGGACACGAAGAGACCCAGTACTTC. Translated, it gives CASSKGLAGHEETQYF.